This T cell receptor beta chain was observed in a study of beta chain features in type 1 diabetes. Study-level findings and limits: Type 1 diabetes patients showed fewer insertions and more deletions at VDJ junctions. Shorter TCRB CDR3s, moderately but significantly so, were found in Type 1 diabetes patients in all four CD4+ subsets. Whether TCRB rearrangement is influenced by HLA type went unresolved here. Sequencing of cDNA might inflate the share of cells that strongly express TCR.

This clone was counted a few times. Its antigen remains unknown. Expressed TCRB transcripts were sequenced because the entire RNA isolate underwent reverse transcription. The read count averaged roughly 4 million across naive, central memory and regulatory T cell samples. Clones were read by immunoSEQ multiplex PCR, and TCRdb kept only the in-frame ones, dropping some. The sample lists 300,000 to 350,000 clones; roughly 14% were seen once. The receptor was derived from a young woman with type 1 diabetes. Sequencing was performed on naive CD4+ T cells from blood.

The CDR3 nucleotides read TGTGCCAGCAGCCGGACTAGGGGGGAGACCCAGTACTTC. This translates into CASSRTRGETQYF. V and J are TRBV7-6 and TRBJ2-5, with D tentatively TRBD2 (7 bases). Germline CDR1 is SGHVS and CDR2 is FNYEAQ. This CDR3 is built from 13 residues. Trimming took off 5 bases at V and 5 bases at J, with 12 bases between the two ends. The whole variable domain, remainder taken from reference TRBV7-6 and TRBJ2-5, is GAGVSQSPRYKVTKRGQDVALRCDPISGHVSLYWYRQALGQGPEFLTYFNYEAQQDKSGLPNDRFSAERPEGSISTLTIQRTEQRDSAMYRCASSRTRGETQYFGPGTRLLVL.